These 19 T cell receptor beta chains were sequenced from one sample in a study of blood T cells in healthy people across ages (dated by TCRdb to 2014 to 2015). Libraries were prepared through 5' RACE. Sequencing was carried out with an Illumina HiSeq 2500. A second PCR of roughly 7 to 12 cycles was performed with a sample-barcoded 5' primer and a J-beta primer mix. In TCRdb, the public reads were trimmed at Q25 with fastp and aligned with MiXCR, with productive beta chains retained. Duplicate CDR3 protein sequences are folded into a single record with the most common DNA and genes. The sample table records approximately 800,000 distinct CDR3 sequences; roughly 24% of these occur just once. The ten biggest clones cover 2.5% to 3.5% of the sample. The data also belong to a second study, concerning T cells of mothers and their children.

The sequenced sample was blood. Receptors were obtained from a boy aged 5 to 17 in good health.

The rearrangement uses TRBV5-1 and TRBJ2-6; 8 nucleotides line up with TRBD1. Germline V lookup: CDR1 SGHRS, CDR2 YFSETQ. CDR3 length: 20 amino acids. V shed 1 base, J shed 3 bases, and the junction held 15 bases outside the gene matches. CDR3 sequence: CASSLFLRQGSPDGANVLTF. The CDR3 nucleotides read TGCGCCAGCAGCTTGTTTCTTAGACAGGGGTCCCCCGATGGGGCCAACGTCCTGACTTTC.

This clonotype was seen only a few times. V and J are TRBV5-1 and TRBJ2-6; D unclear. The CDR3 is 16 amino acids. Germline V gene sequence: CDR1 SGHRS, CDR2 YFSETQ. Trimming removed 0 bases at V and 0 bases at J, with 7 bases between. DNA of the CDR3: TGCGCCAGCAGCTTGGGATCTCACTCTGGGGCCAACGTCCTGACTTTC. Translated, it gives CASSLGSHSGANVLTF.

The V gene is TRBV20-1, the J gene TRBJ1-4; 9 bases line up with TRBD1. The germline gives CDR1 DFQATT, CDR2 SNEGSKA (reference sequence). Unmatched junction bases numbered 6, after V lost 8 bases and J lost 5 bases. The CDR3 has 13 amino acids. The CDR3 DNA reads as TGCAGTCAACTGGGACAGGGAAATGAAAAACTGTTTTTT. It is translated as CSQLGQGNEKLFF.

The chain recombines TRBV7-9 with TRBJ1-2, with no clear D. This CDR3 has 12 residues. V was clipped by 6 bases and J by 4 bases, with 9 bases between them. Germline-derived CDR1 and CDR2 are SEHNR and FQNEAQ (reference sequence). CDR3: CASSGSGYGYTF. The CDR3 DNA follows: TGTGCCAGCAGTGGCAGTGGCTATGGCTACACCTTC.

This clonotype appeared a few times. The rearrangement joins TRBV9 to TRBJ1-6; 7 bases align to TRBD1. The CDR3 loop spans 14 amino acids. After removal of 3 bases from V and 7 bases from J, the junction contained 4 bases not matched to a gene. Looked up from germline, CDR1 is SGDLS and CDR2 is YYNGEE. The CDR3 here is CASSEQQGNSPLHF. CDR3 coding DNA: TGTGCCAGCAGCGAACAACAGGGGAATTCACCCCTCCACTTT.

A few counts support this clonotype. V gene TRBV20-1 combines with J gene TRBJ1-4, with 10 nucleotides matching TRBD1. This CDR3 contains 14 residues. Trimming cost V 7 bases and J 12 bases; bases outside gene matches: 14. Germline V gene lookup returns CDR1 DFQATT and CDR2 SNEGSKA (reference sequence). CDR3 coding DNA: TGCAGTGTCCTTCCGGGACAGGGGCTTAGGGAACTGTTTTTT. This sequence encodes CSVLPGQGLRELFF.

This clonotype occurred a few times. V gene TRBV20-1 combines with J gene TRBJ2-5; maybe TRBD1 (5 bases). The V gene lost 1 base and the J gene lost 4 bases, with 13 bases spanning the gap. This CDR3 is 14 amino acids long. Germline values: CDR1 DFQATT, CDR2 SNEGSKA (reference sequence). The CDR3 nucleotides read TGCAGTGCTAGAGCTCAAGGGGTCCGAGAGACCCAGTACTTC. Its translation: CSARAQGVRETQYF.

Only a few counts were recorded for this clonotype. The genes are TRBV5-5 and TRBJ2-3; D not certain. CDR1 is SGHKS and CDR2 is YYEKEE in the germline V gene (reference sequence). Trimming pared 2 bases from V and 1 base from J, leaving 11 bases between. The CDR3 contains 15 residues. The CDR3 spells CASSFGDLGTDTQYF. CDR3 nucleotide sequence: TGTGCCAGCAGCTTTGGGGATTTGGGCACAGATACGCAGTATTTT. The complete variable domain, with remaining parts taken from reference TRBV5-5 and TRBJ2-3, reads DAGVTQSPTHLIKTRGQQVTLRCSPISGHKSVSWYQQVLGQGPQFIFQYYEKEERGRGNFPDRFSARQFPNYSSELNVNALLLGDSALYLCASSFGDLGTDTQYFGPGTRLTVL.

The V and J genes are TRBV6-2 or TRBV6-3 and TRBJ2-7; 7 bases map to TRBD1. The V gene's germline CDR1 is MNHEY and CDR2 SVGEGT. This CDR3 spans 14 amino acids. The V gene end was trimmed by 6 bases and the J gene end by 4 bases; junction bases not matched to a gene: 9. CDR3 in amino acids: CASRLPGQHYEQYF. CDR3 DNA sequence: TGTGCCAGCAGACTCCCGGGACAGCATTACGAGCAGTACTTC.

This chain uses TRBV10-2 with TRBJ2-7; the D gene is possibly TRBD1 (5 bases). Germline lookup yields CDR1 WSHSY and CDR2 SAAADI. V shed 8 bases and J shed 2 bases, with 10 bases lying between them. The length of the CDR3 is 12 residues. The CDR3 region has the DNA TGCGCCAGCGTAGGACACCCCTACGAGCAGTACTTC. This translates into CASVGHPYEQYF.

In its sample, this clonotype was seen a few times. The chain has TRBV6-6 and TRBJ1-4; a weak D match, TRBD1 (6 bases). Trimming took 2 bases from V and 8 from J, leaving 12 bases between them. This CDR3 has 14 residues. Germline loops: CDR1 MNHNY, CDR2 SVGAGI (reference sequence). This chain's CDR3 is CASSYRGFLEKLFF. The CDR3 bases are TGTGCCAGCAGTTACAGGGGGTTTTTGGAAAAACTGTTTTTT.

The V call is TRBV12-3 or TRBV12-4, the J call TRBJ1-1, with D unresolved. V was shortened by 3 bases and J by 3 bases, with 11 bases between the two germline ends. The CDR3 spans 14 residues. CDR3 sequence reads: CASSFSGSYTEAFF. CDR3 coding DNA: TGTGCCAGCAGTTTCTCTGGCAGCTACACTGAAGCTTTCTTT.

A few counts support this clonotype. The chain recombines TRBV6-5 with TRBJ1-2; weak D call: TRBD1 (6 bases). The V gene lost 2 bases and the J gene lost 1 base, with 17 bases spanning the gap. The germline V gene has CDR1 MNHEY and CDR2 SVGAGI. The CDR3 spans 17 residues. In DNA form, the CDR3 reads TGTGCCAGCAGTTACCACAGGGATCCCGGAGGTAACTATGGCTACACCTTC. As protein: CASSYHRDPGGNYGYTF.

This clonotype came up a few times. The chain uses TRBV5-1 and TRBJ2-7; 9 bases are shared with TRBD1. Germline CDR1 SGHRS, CDR2 YFSETQ. The V segment lost 0 bases and the J segment 3 bases; nucleotides outside the gene matches: 1. The CDR3 sequence is 14 residues long. DNA of the CDR3: TGCGCCAGCAGCTTGGTGGGACAGGGCTACGAGCAGTACTTC. It codes for CASSLVGQGYEQYF.

This clonotype was counted only a few times. The chain carries TRBV3-1 and TRBJ2-5, with TRBD1 matching 8 bases. The DNA end lines up better with TRBJ2-1; the J call may be wrong. CDR3 length: 15 amino acids. CDR1 is LGHDT and CDR2 is YNNKEL in the germline V gene (reference sequence). The CDR3 DNA reads TGTGCCAGCAGCCAAGACAGGGGGCCCTACAATGAGCAGTTCTTC. Translation gives CASSQDRGPYNEQFF.

This clonotype appeared a few times. V is TRBV29-1 and J is TRBJ1-2, with D maybe TRBD1 (5 bases). The CDR3 sequence is 13 residues long. Germline V gene lookup returns CDR1 SQVTM and CDR2 ANQGSEA. Trimming stripped 5 bases from V and 8 bases from J, with 18 bases between. CDR3 nucleotide sequence: TGCAGCGTTATACCGGGACCCCGTTTCGGCTACACCTTC. It specifies CSVIPGPRFGYTF.

This chain links TRBV29-1 with TRBJ2-5; no clear D gene. The ends were cut back, 3 bases at V and 5 bases at J, with 13 bases in the middle. The germline V gene has CDR1 SQVTM and CDR2 ANQGSEA. There are 13 residues in the CDR3. CDR3 region: CSVDLEQRETQYF. In DNA form, the CDR3 reads TGCAGCGTTGACTTGGAACAGAGGGAGACCCAGTACTTC.

J is TRBJ2-1 and V is TRBV28, with 10 bases lining up with TRBD2. Looked up from germline, CDR1 is MDHEN and CDR2 is SYDVKM. J was trimmed by 9 bases and V by 5 bases; bases with no gene match: 7. The CDR3 consists of 14 residues. CDR3: CASSTLAGGGEQFF. The CDR3 DNA sequence: TGTGCCAGCAGTACCTTAGCGGGGGGCGGTGAGCAGTTCTTC.

The sample holds a few counts of this clonotype. CDR3 residues: CASSQGGFGGEQFF. The DNA for the CDR3 is TGTGCCAGCAGCCAGGGGGGCTTCGGGGGAGAGCAGTTCTTC. The chain is built from TRBV9 and TRBJ2-5; a weak D match, TRBD1 (7 bases). Judging by the DNA end, TRBJ2-1 fits better; the J call may be wrong. CDR3 length: 14 amino acids. From germline, CDR1 is SGDLS and CDR2 YYNGEE.